This TCR beta chain originates from a study of Ad26.COV2.S vaccination and SARS-CoV-2 variants. Regarding the study as a whole: After vaccination, substantial breadth of spike-specific CD8+ and CD4+ responses was reported.

Treatment noted: about 20 received Ad26.COV2.S at low or high dose, single or two shots; several received placebo; per-sample allocation not given. The samples were gathered on day 63 after the first injection of vaccine or placebo. The protocol was immunoSEQ multiplex PCR, while the TCRdb copy is restricted to in-frame clones and leaves out a portion. Of a few hundred thousand clones listed, 83% were seen once; the top ten hold roughly 7.4%. The germline V gene encodes CDR1 MGHRA and CDR2 YSYEKL. The CDR3 spans 12 residues. V was pared by 1 base and J by 9 bases, with 9 bases between. Remarks on this clone: Its antigen is currently unknown.

This specimen was peripheral blood, taken in a trial of Ad26.COV2.S vaccine versus placebo. The source of this sequence is a person between 18 and 65 years old who received the Ad26.COV2.S COVID-19 vaccine or a placebo. J is TRBJ2-5 and V is TRBV4-1, with D unclear. Here the CDR3 DNA reads TGCGCCAGCAGCCAAGGCCTATGGCCCCAGTACTTC. Its protein is CASSQGLWPQYF.